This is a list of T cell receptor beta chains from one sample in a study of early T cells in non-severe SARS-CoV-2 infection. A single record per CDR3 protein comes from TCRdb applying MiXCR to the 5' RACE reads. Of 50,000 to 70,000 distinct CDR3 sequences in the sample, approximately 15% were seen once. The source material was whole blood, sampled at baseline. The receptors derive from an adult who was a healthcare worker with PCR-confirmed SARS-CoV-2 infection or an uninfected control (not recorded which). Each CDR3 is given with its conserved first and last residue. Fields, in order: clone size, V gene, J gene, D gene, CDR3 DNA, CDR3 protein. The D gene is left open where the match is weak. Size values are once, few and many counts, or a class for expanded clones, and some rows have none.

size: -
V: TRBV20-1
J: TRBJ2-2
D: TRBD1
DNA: TGCAGTGCTGCGCCGGGACAGGGCACCGGGGAGCTGTTTTTT
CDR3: CSAAPGQGTGELFF

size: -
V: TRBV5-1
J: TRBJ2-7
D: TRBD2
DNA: TGCGCCAGCAGCGTGACTAGCGGGGGTCACTCCTACGAGCAGTACTTC
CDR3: CASSVTSGGHSYEQYF

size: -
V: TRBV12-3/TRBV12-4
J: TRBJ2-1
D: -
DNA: TGTGCCAGCAGTTGGGGCCTGGTAGGGGAGCAGTTCTTC
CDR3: CASSWGLVGEQFF

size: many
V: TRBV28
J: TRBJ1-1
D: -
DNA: TGTGCCAGCAGTCGGGGGGCCTTGAACACTGAAGCTTTCTTT
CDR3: CASSRGALNTEAFF

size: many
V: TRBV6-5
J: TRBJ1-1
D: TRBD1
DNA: TGTGCCAGTCGTAATGACAGGGTACTCGGTGAAGCTTTCTTT
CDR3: CASRNDRVLGEAFF

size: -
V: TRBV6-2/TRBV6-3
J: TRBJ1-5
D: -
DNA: TGTGCCAGCAGTCAAAATAGCAATCAGCCCCAGCATTTT
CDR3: CASSQNSNQPQHF

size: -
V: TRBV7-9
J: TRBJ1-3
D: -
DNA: TGTGCCAGCAGCTTAGCTCGAATGTTTGGAAACACCATATATTTT
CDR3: CASSLARMFGNTIYF

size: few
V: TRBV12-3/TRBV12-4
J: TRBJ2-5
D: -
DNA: TGTGCCAGCAGTTTAGAGGGCTCCGTAGGGGAGACCCAGTACTTC
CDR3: CASSLEGSVGETQYF

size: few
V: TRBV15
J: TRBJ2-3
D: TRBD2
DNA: TGTGCCACCAGCAGAGGCGGCGGGAGGGCCGGCACAGATACGCAGTATTTT
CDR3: CATSRGGGRAGTDTQYF

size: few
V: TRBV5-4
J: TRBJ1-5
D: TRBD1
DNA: TGTGCCAGCAGCGAAGACAGGGGTGACAATCAGCCCCAGCATTTT
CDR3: CASSEDRGDNQPQHF

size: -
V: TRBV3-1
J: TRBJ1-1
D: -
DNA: TGTGCCAGCAGCCAAGGGTTAGGGACTGAAGCTTTCTTT
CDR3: CASSQGLGTEAFF

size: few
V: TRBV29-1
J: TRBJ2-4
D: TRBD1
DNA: TGCAGCGTCGTTAGACAGGGGGACGCCAAAAACATTCAGTACTTC
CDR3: CSVVRQGDAKNIQYF

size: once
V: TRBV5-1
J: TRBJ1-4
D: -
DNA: TGCGCCAGCACCACCGGCGGGAGTAATGAAAAACTGTTTTTT
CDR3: CASTTGGSNEKLFF

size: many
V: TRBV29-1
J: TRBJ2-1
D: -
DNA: TGCAGCGTGAGGGACCGATCTTTCTACAATGAGCAGTTCTTC
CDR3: CSVRDRSFYNEQFF

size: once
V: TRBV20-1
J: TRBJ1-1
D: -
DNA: TGCAGTGCTAGAGATCGCCTGGGCATGAACACTGAAGCTTTCTTT
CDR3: CSARDRLGMNTEAFF

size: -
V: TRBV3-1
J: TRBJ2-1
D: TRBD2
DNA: TGTGCCAGCAGCCAAGATGGCAGCGGGAGCTATGAGCAGTTCTTC
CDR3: CASSQDGSGSYEQFF

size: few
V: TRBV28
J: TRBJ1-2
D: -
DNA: TGTGCCAGCAGCTACGGGACGGTCTATGGCTACACCTTC
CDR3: CASSYGTVYGYTF

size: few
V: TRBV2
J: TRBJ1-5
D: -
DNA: TGTGCCAGCAGCGACTGGACAACTAGCAATCAGCCCCAGCATTTT
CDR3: CASSDWTTSNQPQHF

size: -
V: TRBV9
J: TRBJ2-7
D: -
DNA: TGTGCCAGCAGCGTAGGGGGTACGGACGAGCAGTACTTC
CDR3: CASSVGGTDEQYF

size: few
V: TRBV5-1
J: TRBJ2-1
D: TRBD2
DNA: TGCGCCAGCAGCAGGGGACTAGCGGGATACAATGAGCAGTTCTTC
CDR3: CASSRGLAGYNEQFF

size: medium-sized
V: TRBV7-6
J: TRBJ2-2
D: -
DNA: TGTGCCAGCAGCCCCAGGACATCGACGAGGCCCGGGGAGCTGTTTTTT
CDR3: CASSPRTSTRPGELFF

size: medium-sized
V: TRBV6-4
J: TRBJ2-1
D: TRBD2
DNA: TGTGCCAGCAGTGGGGGACTAGCGGGCAATGAGCAGTTCTTC
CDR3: CASSGGLAGNEQFF

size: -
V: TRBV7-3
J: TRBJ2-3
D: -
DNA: TGTGCCAGCAGCTTGAGGTCTCTAGGGTCAGATACGCAGTATTTT
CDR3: CASSLRSLGSDTQYF

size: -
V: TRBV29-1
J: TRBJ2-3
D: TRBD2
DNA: TGCAGCGGTATGCGGGGACTAGCGGGGGTTAGCACAGATACGCAGTATTTT
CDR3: CSGMRGLAGVSTDTQYF

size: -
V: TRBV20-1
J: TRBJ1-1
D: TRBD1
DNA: TGCAGTGCTAGAGAAGGCAGGGGGTACACTGAAGCTTTCTTT
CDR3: CSAREGRGYTEAFF

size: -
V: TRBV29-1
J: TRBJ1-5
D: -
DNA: TGCAGCGTTAGTCTTGGGGGCAATCAGCCCCAGCATTTT
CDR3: CSVSLGGNQPQHF

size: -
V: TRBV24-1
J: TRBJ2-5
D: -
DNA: TGTGCCACCAGCGGAAACCAAGAGACCCAGTACTTC
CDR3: CATSGNQETQYF

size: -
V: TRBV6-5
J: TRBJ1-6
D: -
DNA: TGTGCCAGCAGCTACAGGGAGGCACCCCTCCACTTT
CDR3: CASSYREAPLHF

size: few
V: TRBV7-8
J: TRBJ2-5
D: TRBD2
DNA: TGTGCCAGCAGCTTAGCGCGGACTAGCGGACAAGAGACCCAGTACTTC
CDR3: CASSLARTSGQETQYF

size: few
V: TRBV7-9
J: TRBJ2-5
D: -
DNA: TGTGCCAGCAGCTTAGGAGGGACGGAGACCCAGTACTTC
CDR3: CASSLGGTETQYF

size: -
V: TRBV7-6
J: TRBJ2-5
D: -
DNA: TGTGCCAGCAGCTTAGTCCCCACCCAAGAGACCCAGTACTTC
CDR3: CASSLVPTQETQYF

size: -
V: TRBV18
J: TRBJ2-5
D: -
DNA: TGTGCCAGCTCACCAATGGAGACCCAGTACTTC
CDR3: CASSPMETQYF

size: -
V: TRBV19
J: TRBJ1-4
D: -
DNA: TGTGCCAGTAGTCTACGCAGAACGGCAACTAATGAAAAACTGTTTTTT
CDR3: CASSLRRTATNEKLFF

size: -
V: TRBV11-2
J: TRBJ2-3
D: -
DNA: TGTGCCAGCAAACGGGATTCGGTAGCAGATACGCAGTATTTT
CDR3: CASKRDSVADTQYF

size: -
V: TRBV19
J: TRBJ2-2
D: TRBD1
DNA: TGTGCCAGTAGTAAACTGGGACAGCCAAACACCGGGGAGCTGTTTTTT
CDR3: CASSKLGQPNTGELFF

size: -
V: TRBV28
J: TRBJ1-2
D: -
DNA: TGTGCCAGCAGTACCCGACAGACAGCTAACTATGGCTACACCTTC
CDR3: CASSTRQTANYGYTF

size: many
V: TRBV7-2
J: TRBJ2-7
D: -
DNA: TGTGCCAGCACCCCCGCTACGGGAAGCTCCTACGAGCAGTACTTC
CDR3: CASTPATGSSYEQYF

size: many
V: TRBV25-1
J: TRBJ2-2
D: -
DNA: TGTGCCAGCAGTGCCTCGCGGGCCGGGGAGCTGTTTTTT
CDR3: CASSASRAGELFF

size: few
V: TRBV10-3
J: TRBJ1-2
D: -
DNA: TGTGCCATCAGTATGGACAGCTTCTATGGCTACACCTTC
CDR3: CAISMDSFYGYTF

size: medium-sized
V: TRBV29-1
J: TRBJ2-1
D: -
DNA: TGCAGCGTTCGTCTCCCGAGTAATCCCTACAATGAGCAGTTCTTC
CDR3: CSVRLPSNPYNEQFF

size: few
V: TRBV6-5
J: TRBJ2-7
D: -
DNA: TGTGCCAGCAGCTCATCGGGGGCATCTCAAGGGGAGCAGTACTTC
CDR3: CASSSSGASQGEQYF

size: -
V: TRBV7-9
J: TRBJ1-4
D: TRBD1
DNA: TGTGCCGGAAGGACAGGGAACGGGGAAAAACTGTTTTTT
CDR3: CAGRTGNGEKLFF

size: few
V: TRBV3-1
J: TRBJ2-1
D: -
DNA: TGTGCCAGCAGCCAAGATGAGGGGGATGAGCAGTTCTTC
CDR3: CASSQDEGDEQFF

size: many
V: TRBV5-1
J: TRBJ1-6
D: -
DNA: TGCGCCAGCAGCTTGCTTCCAGGGAATAATTCACCCCTCCACTTT
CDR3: CASSLLPGNNSPLHF

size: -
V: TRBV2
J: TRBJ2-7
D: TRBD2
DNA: TGTGCCAGCAGACTAGCGGGGGGTCGCGAGCAGTACTTC
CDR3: CASRLAGGREQYF

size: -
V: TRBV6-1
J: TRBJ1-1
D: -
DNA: TGTGCCAGCAGTGAAGCGTTATATGGGGAACTGAACACTGAAGCTTTCTTT
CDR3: CASSEALYGELNTEAFF

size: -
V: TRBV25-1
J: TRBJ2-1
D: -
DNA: TGTGCCAGCGCTTTCCGGGACCGCCACAATGAGCAGTTCTTC
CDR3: CASAFRDRHNEQFF

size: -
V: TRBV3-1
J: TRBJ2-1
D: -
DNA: TGTGCCAGCAGCCAAGAAATTAGGAAAACAGTCCTACAGAATGTGCAGTTCTTC
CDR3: CASSQEIRKTVLQNVQFF

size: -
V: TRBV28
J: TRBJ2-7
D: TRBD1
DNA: TGTGCCATTCAGGGGGCACGCCGGACCTACGAGCAGTACTTC
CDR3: CAIQGARRTYEQYF

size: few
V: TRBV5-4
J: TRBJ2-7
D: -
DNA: TGTGCCAGCAGCTTTCGTCAGGGTGGCTACGAGCAGTACTTC
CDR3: CASSFRQGGYEQYF

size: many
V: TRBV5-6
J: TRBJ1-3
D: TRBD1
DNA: TGTGCCAGCAGCAACGGACAGGAAAACACCATATATTTT
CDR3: CASSNGQENTIYF

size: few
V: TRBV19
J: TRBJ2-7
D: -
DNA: TGTGCCAGTAGTTCTGGGGTCAGCTCCTACGAGCAGTACTTC
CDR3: CASSSGVSSYEQYF

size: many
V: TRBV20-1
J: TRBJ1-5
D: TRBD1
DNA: TGCAGTGCTCAAGCGAAACAGGGGGCGCGGAGCAATCAGCCCCAGCATTTT
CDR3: CSAQAKQGARSNQPQHF

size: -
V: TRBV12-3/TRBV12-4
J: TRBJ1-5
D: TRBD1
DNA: TGTGCCAGCAGCCGACAGGGAGACGAGCCCCAGCATTTT
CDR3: CASSRQGDEPQHF